Sequencing of this T cell receptor beta chain was carried out in a study of OX40 agonist ivuxolimab in advanced cancers. About the research overall: Three patients responded partially, comprising one with hepatocellular carcinoma and two with cutaneous melanoma.

The repertoire was sequenced with immunoSEQ multiplex PCR; TCRdb's copy has only in-frame clones and lacks some. This sample has about 64,000 clones, with approximately 78% found just once. CDR1 and CDR2 from the germline V gene are SGHTA and FQGTGA. The CDR3 runs 17 residues. V was clipped by 0 bases and J by 5 bases; unmatched bases: 7. The source is an adult with an advanced solid tumor such as melanoma, head and neck, liver or kidney cancer. The gene calls are TRBV7-3 and TRBJ2-2; 9 positions agree with TRBD1. The sample consisted of CD4+ or CD8+ T cells sorted from blood, taken in a trial of the OX40 agonist ivuxolimab. The CDR3 DNA reads as TGTGCCAGCAGCTTAACGCCGGGACAGGGAAAGACCGGGGAGCTGTTTTTT. The encoded protein is CASSLTPGQGKTGELFF.